This T cell receptor (beta chain) was retrieved from a study of T cell responses to AZD1222 COVID-19 vaccine. The repertoire was sequenced with immunoSEQ multiplex PCR; TCRdb's copy has only in-frame clones and lacks some. Of about 180,000 clones in the sample, around 90% were seen once. With 4 bases removed from V and 5 bases from J, the gap between germline ends came to 23 bases. The germline V gene encodes CDR1 SGHAT and CDR2 FQNNGV. This CDR3 has 17 amino acids. This receptor was taken from an adult who received the AZD1222 COVID-19 vaccine. The source was peripheral blood, collected 28 days after the second AZD1222 dose. The chain is built from TRBV11-2 and TRBJ2-5, with D perhaps TRBD2 (7 bases). As DNA, the CDR3 is TGTGCCAGCAGCTGGGGGAGGGGGTTAACAGGTTTGGAGACCCAGTACTTC. It is translated as CASSWGRGLTGLETQYF.